This TCR beta chain appears in the sequencing data of a study of T-cell reconstitution after alpha-beta-depleted transplantation in children. Germline assignment: CDR1 SGHTA and CDR2 FQGNSA. The CDR3 loop spans 11 amino acids. Trimming took 5 bases from V and 12 from J, leaving 11 bases between them. Molecular barcoding with unique molecular identifiers was used for the TCRbeta library. Via MiXCR, TCRdb re-called the PCR reads, giving one row per CDR3 protein. The table records roughly 420,000 distinct CDR3 sequences, around 15% of them present only once. This clonotype was recorded only once. This could be a read error, since a much larger clone is one nucleotide away.

The sample was PBMCs, mostly from graft donor cells, taken 360 days after TCRalphabeta/CD19-depleted stem cell transplant. The sequence derives from a boy in the first two years of life who had a stem cell transplant for Wiskott-Aldrich syndrome, so the T cells may come from the graft donor. V usage is TRBV7-2 and J usage is TRBJ2-4; D remains ambiguous. In nucleotides, the CDR3 is TGTGCCAGCAGCGATCCGGGCAGTCAGTACTTC. Protein: CASSDPGSQYF.